Here is one T cell receptor beta chain with its context. Its matching antigen is unknown. V lost 3 bases, J lost 7 bases, and 16 bases stayed unmatched. From germline, CDR1 is GTSNPN and CDR2 SVGIG (reference sequence). The CDR3 contains 17 residues. The record originates from a study of beta chain features in type 1 diabetes. Notes on the study in general: TCRB CDR3s were moderately but significantly shorter in Type 1 diabetes patients in all four CD4+ subsets. PCR might favor shorter templates, but any such skew would affect patients and controls equally. In the patient group, naive, central memory and Treg TCRB repertoires seemed more alike than in the healthy donor group.

The whole isolated RNA underwent reverse transcription, so sequencing captured expressed TCRB transcripts. Assay used: immunoSEQ multiplex PCR; TCRdb lists only in-frame clones, some missing. The sample yields a few hundred thousand clones, more than 15% seen once. The receptor's source is a man aged 25-45 years with type 1 diabetes. Source material: naive CD4+ T cells from blood. The chain couples TRBV30 to TRBJ2-1; 9 positions match TRBD2. The CDR3 loop is CAWSGPKQAGGGNEQFF. In DNA form, the CDR3 reads TGTGCCTGGAGCGGCCCAAAACAAGCGGGAGGTGGTAATGAGCAGTTCTTC.